These T cell receptor beta chains were read from a single sample in a study of T cell repertoires in cytomegalovirus infection. TCRdb independently ran MiXCR on the reads; one entry per CDR3 protein. Of 200,000 to 250,000 distinct CDR3 sequences in the sample, roughly 6.5% are singletons; the top ten hold around 6%. The sample taken for sequencing was PBMCs. The receptors derive from a human donor in good health (CMV status not recorded). Some clones in this sample may be carry-over from other donors' samples. The CDR3 runs from the conserved cysteine through the conserved F or W. Fields, in order: J gene, clone size, V gene, D gene, CDR3 DNA, CDR3 protein. The D gene is left open where the match is weak. Rows give clone size only sometimes, using once, few, many, or a class for an expanded clone.

j_gene: TRBJ1-5
abundance: many
v_gene: TRBV7-8
d_gene: NA
CDR3nt: TGTGCCAGCAGCTCAACCGGGGCAGCAAATCAGCCCCAGCATTTT
CDR3aa: CASSSTGAANQPQHF

j_gene: TRBJ2-7
abundance: many
v_gene: TRBV7-2
d_gene: TRBD2
CDR3nt: TGTGCCAGCAGCTTAAGGCGGGGGGGCGGGGAGCAGTACTTC
CDR3aa: CASSLRRGGGEQYF

j_gene: TRBJ1-5
abundance: many
v_gene: TRBV13
d_gene: NA
CDR3nt: TGTGCCAGCCAGGATGGCAATCAGCCCCAGCATTTT
CDR3aa: CASQDGNQPQHF

j_gene: TRBJ2-2
abundance: NA
v_gene: TRBV4-3
d_gene: NA
CDR3nt: TGCGCCAGCAGCCAAATAGGGTACACCGGGGAGCTGTTTTTT
CDR3aa: CASSQIGYTGELFF

j_gene: TRBJ1-5
abundance: NA
v_gene: TRBV28
d_gene: NA
CDR3nt: TGTGCCAGCAGCCTGATTGAGGAGCCCCAGCATTTT
CDR3aa: CASSLIEEPQHF

j_gene: TRBJ1-4
abundance: many
v_gene: TRBV28
d_gene: NA
CDR3nt: TGTGCCTCGTTTGGGTTATCGGGACTGTTTTTT
CDR3aa: CASFGLSGLFF

j_gene: TRBJ2-7
abundance: many
v_gene: TRBV7-2
d_gene: NA
CDR3nt: TGTGCCAGCAGCCCCCAACCCGCCTACGAGCAGTACTTC
CDR3aa: CASSPQPAYEQYF

j_gene: TRBJ1-4
abundance: many
v_gene: TRBV15
d_gene: NA
CDR3nt: TGTGCCACCAGCAGAGCTGAAAAACTGTTTTTT
CDR3aa: CATSRAEKLFF

j_gene: TRBJ1-2
abundance: few
v_gene: TRBV28
d_gene: NA
CDR3nt: TGTGCCAGCAGCTCGTTGGGCTACACCTTC
CDR3aa: CASSSLGYTF

j_gene: TRBJ2-2
abundance: NA
v_gene: TRBV7-9
d_gene: NA
CDR3nt: TGTGCCAGCAGCTTATATGGATTGTTTGCTGCGAACACCGGGGAGCTGTTTTTT
CDR3aa: CASSLYGLFAANTGELFF

j_gene: TRBJ1-2
abundance: many
v_gene: TRBV7-2
d_gene: NA
CDR3nt: TGTGCCAGCAGCCCGGGACGAGTAGTTAACTATGGCTACACCTTC
CDR3aa: CASSPGRVVNYGYTF

j_gene: TRBJ2-2
abundance: many
v_gene: TRBV2
d_gene: NA
CDR3nt: TGTGCCAGCAGTGTAGGGCAGGGCTGGGCCGGGGAGCTGTTTTTT
CDR3aa: CASSVGQGWAGELFF

j_gene: TRBJ1-1
abundance: many
v_gene: TRBV6-2/TRBV6-3
d_gene: NA
CDR3nt: TGTGCCAGCACCAAACCCCCTCGGGACGCCCTACTTAACACTGAAGCTTTCTTT
CDR3aa: CASTKPPRDALLNTEAFF

j_gene: TRBJ1-2
abundance: NA
v_gene: TRBV11-2
d_gene: NA
CDR3nt: TGTGCCAGCAGCTTAAGGACGGAGTATGGCTACACCTTC
CDR3aa: CASSLRTEYGYTF

j_gene: TRBJ1-1
abundance: many
v_gene: TRBV11-2
d_gene: NA
CDR3nt: TGTGCCAGCAGCTCTCCGGGACCAGGCATAACTGAAGCTTTCTTT
CDR3aa: CASSSPGPGITEAFF

j_gene: TRBJ2-7
abundance: many
v_gene: TRBV7-2
d_gene: TRBD2
CDR3nt: TGTGCCAGCAGCTTAGATCTTCGGACTAGTTACGAGCAGTACTTC
CDR3aa: CASSLDLRTSYEQYF

j_gene: TRBJ1-1
abundance: many
v_gene: TRBV12-3/TRBV12-4
d_gene: NA
CDR3nt: TGTGCCAGCAGTTCTGATGGAGGTGAAGCTTTCTTT
CDR3aa: CASSSDGGEAFF

j_gene: TRBJ2-7
abundance: many
v_gene: TRBV5-1
d_gene: NA
CDR3nt: TGCGCCAGCAGCTTGGGAACGTTCCGGACAATGAGGCAGGAGCACGAGCAGTACTTC
CDR3aa: CASSLGTFRTMRQEHEQYF

j_gene: TRBJ2-1
abundance: NA
v_gene: TRBV7-9
d_gene: NA
CDR3nt: TGTGCCAGCAGCCAAACCGGGGTGTTCTTC
CDR3aa: CASSQTGVFF

j_gene: TRBJ1-4
abundance: NA
v_gene: TRBV3-1
d_gene: NA
CDR3nt: TGTGCCAGCAGCCGCGGGACATCCAGTAATGAAAAACTGTTTTTT
CDR3aa: CASSRGTSSNEKLFF

j_gene: TRBJ2-2
abundance: many
v_gene: TRBV5-1
d_gene: NA
CDR3nt: TGCGCCAGCAGCTTGTCCGGGGGCGTCACCGGGGAGCTGTTTTTT
CDR3aa: CASSLSGGVTGELFF

j_gene: TRBJ2-1
abundance: many
v_gene: TRBV19
d_gene: NA
CDR3nt: TGTGCCAGTAGTTCTCGAGGGGTCTACAATGAGCAGTTCTTC
CDR3aa: CASSSRGVYNEQFF

j_gene: TRBJ2-2
abundance: NA
v_gene: TRBV9
d_gene: TRBD1
CDR3nt: TGTGCCAGCAGGGGGGACAGGACGAACACCGGGGAGCTGTTTTTT
CDR3aa: CASRGDRTNTGELFF

j_gene: TRBJ2-7
abundance: many
v_gene: TRBV20-1
d_gene: TRBD1
CDR3nt: TGCAGTGCTATAAGGACAGGGGATCTCTACGAGCAGTACTTC
CDR3aa: CSAIRTGDLYEQYF

j_gene: TRBJ1-1
abundance: few
v_gene: TRBV10-3
d_gene: TRBD1
CDR3nt: TGTGCCATCAGTGAGACGGGACAGGGGACAGGAGCTTTCTTT
CDR3aa: CAISETGQGTGAFF

j_gene: TRBJ2-2
abundance: many
v_gene: TRBV6-5
d_gene: NA
CDR3nt: TGTGCCAGCAGTTACGGCGAGAACACCGGGGAGCTGTTTTTT
CDR3aa: CASSYGENTGELFF

j_gene: TRBJ2-5
abundance: many
v_gene: TRBV6-6
d_gene: TRBD1
CDR3nt: TGTGCCAGCAGTCCCCGCCCCTTTAGGGACAGGGGGTCAGCAGAGACCCAGTACTTC
CDR3aa: CASSPRPFRDRGSAETQYF

j_gene: TRBJ1-5
abundance: many
v_gene: TRBV6-2/TRBV6-3
d_gene: NA
CDR3nt: TGTGCCAGCAGACTCCCGGACAGTTGGCCCCAGCATTTT
CDR3aa: CASRLPDSWPQHF

j_gene: TRBJ1-2
abundance: many
v_gene: TRBV7-6
d_gene: TRBD1
CDR3nt: TGTGCCAGCAGCTCAACAGGGGGCCGGGGCTACACCTTC
CDR3aa: CASSSTGGRGYTF

j_gene: TRBJ2-5
abundance: few
v_gene: TRBV2
d_gene: TRBD2
CDR3nt: TGTGCCAGCAGTGGGGAAACTAGCGGCCAACAAGAGACCCAGTACTTC
CDR3aa: CASSGETSGQQETQYF

j_gene: TRBJ1-1
abundance: many
v_gene: TRBV20-1
d_gene: TRBD1
CDR3nt: TGCAGTGCTGATATTACACCGGGACAGGGGCTTTATGGTGAAGCTTTCTTT
CDR3aa: CSADITPGQGLYGEAFF

j_gene: TRBJ2-7
abundance: many
v_gene: TRBV7-2
d_gene: TRBD1
CDR3nt: TGTGCCAGCAGCTCGCCCAAGCCCCTTGCTCCCCGACAATCTCCGGGACAGCACTACGAGCAGTACTTC
CDR3aa: CASSSPKPLAPRQSPGQHYEQYF

j_gene: TRBJ1-5
abundance: many
v_gene: TRBV6-2/TRBV6-3
d_gene: NA
CDR3nt: TGTGCCAGCAGTGCAACTTGGCAGCCCCAGCATTTT
CDR3aa: CASSATWQPQHF

j_gene: TRBJ2-1
abundance: NA
v_gene: TRBV2
d_gene: NA
CDR3nt: TGTGCCAGCAGTGATTATGAGCAGTTCTTC
CDR3aa: CASSDYEQFF

j_gene: TRBJ1-1
abundance: many
v_gene: TRBV23-1
d_gene: TRBD1
CDR3nt: TGCGCCAGGACAGGGTACACTGAAGCTTTCTTT
CDR3aa: CARTGYTEAFF

j_gene: TRBJ1-1
abundance: few
v_gene: TRBV7-9
d_gene: NA
CDR3nt: TGTGCCAGCAGCTTTCTCCGGGACCGGATGAACACTGAAGCTTTCTTT
CDR3aa: CASSFLRDRMNTEAFF

j_gene: TRBJ2-5
abundance: many
v_gene: TRBV25-1
d_gene: NA
CDR3nt: TGTGCCAGCAGTGAATTCCGAACGCAAGAGACCCAGTACTTC
CDR3aa: CASSEFRTQETQYF

j_gene: TRBJ1-3
abundance: many
v_gene: TRBV20-1
d_gene: NA
CDR3nt: TGCAGTGCTAGAGGAGCAGGGCGGTCTGGAAACACCATATATTTT
CDR3aa: CSARGAGRSGNTIYF

j_gene: TRBJ2-7
abundance: many
v_gene: TRBV6-2/TRBV6-3
d_gene: NA
CDR3nt: TGTGCCAGCAGTTTGCCCCGAGGGGCAAGCTCCTACGAGCAGTACTTC
CDR3aa: CASSLPRGASSYEQYF

j_gene: TRBJ1-1
abundance: many
v_gene: TRBV7-2
d_gene: TRBD1
CDR3nt: TGTGCCAGCAGCTCTCCGGGACAGGGAGAAGCTTTCTTT
CDR3aa: CASSSPGQGEAFF

j_gene: TRBJ1-5
abundance: many
v_gene: TRBV6-1
d_gene: NA
CDR3nt: TGTGCCAGCAGTGACTCAGGGGGCAATCAGCCCCAGCATTTT
CDR3aa: CASSDSGGNQPQHF

j_gene: TRBJ1-1
abundance: many
v_gene: TRBV4-3
d_gene: NA
CDR3nt: TGCGCCAGCAGCCCCAGGACAGAGATCATGAACACTGAAGCTTTCTTT
CDR3aa: CASSPRTEIMNTEAFF

j_gene: TRBJ1-1
abundance: many
v_gene: TRBV6-5
d_gene: NA
CDR3nt: TGTGCCAGCAGTGACTTAACAGATGAAGCTTTCTTT
CDR3aa: CASSDLTDEAFF